This T cell receptor (beta chain) was profiled in a study of blood T cells in healthy people across ages (dated by TCRdb to the mid-2010s). As for the study more broadly: In model experiments, roughly one uniquely barcoded TCR beta cDNA molecule per two T cells was captured by template switching. Age-related changes in TCR beta repertoire diversity were measured in the study by deep sequencing normalized with unique cDNA molecular identifiers. Using the same blood draw, the study looked at two additional independent replicas of 1 million unique cDNA reads for two donors, one aged 18 to 30 and the other aged 80 or older. The donors were divided into four age groups: young (average around 15 years), middle-aged (approximately 42), aged (around 67) and long-lived (approximately 74). Study-wide conclusions, independent of this receptor: Observed TCR beta diversity per million T cells fell roughly linearly with age, and a significant reduction was already apparent by age around 44. Estimates of total diversity from one million sequenced T cells were regarded as lower bounds and underestimates. Conclusive comparison of naive and antigen-experienced compartments was prevented by the profiling of bulk unsorted PBMCs. Because donor CMV infection status was unknown, age-related changes in expanded clonotypes were potentially confounded. Compared with the aged group, the long-lived group had more naive CD4+ T cells, fewer expanded clones and increased TCR diversity, suggesting age selection. There was a strong correlation between observed TCR beta diversity and the percentage of naive T cells measured by flow cytometry.

Systemically healthy Caucasian individuals from Russia, about 38 in total and aged roughly 6 to 100 years, were included as donors. Approximately 9.3 milliliters of peripheral blood were collected from each donor into EDTA-treated Vacutainer tubes. Ficoll-Paque density-gradient centrifugation was used to isolate PBMCs, with at least 7 million per sample. Trizol reagent was used to extract total RNA from the PBMCs, yielding at least 6 micrograms per sample. Naive CD45RAhigh/CD27high T cell percentages were measured by flow cytometry on a PBMC aliquot from every donor. The CDR1 and CDR2 encoded by the germline V gene are SGHRS and YFSETQ. Inclusive of the bounding cysteine and phenylalanine, the CDR3 is 16 residues long. The sequence is cut down to CDR3 DNA, 48 bases in frame from base 1. Library creation used 5' RACE. Sequencer: Illumina HiSeq 2500. A second PCR of roughly 7 to 11 cycles was performed with a sample-barcoded 5' primer and a J-beta primer mix. A template-switch 5' adaptor carrying 12 random nucleotides introduced a unique molecular identifier onto each TCR beta cDNA molecule. Each sample yielded at least 2.5 million CDR3-containing paired-end reads. First-strand cDNA synthesis was performed from all RNA using the Mint cDNA synthesis kit, with priming by a TRBC-specific oligonucleotide. All cDNA was treated with uracil-DNA glycosylase and then went through a first 18-cycle PCR with the universal primers M1SS and BC2_uni_R. In the paper's pipeline: Each sample was normalized by randomly selecting 1 million high-quality reads, each carrying a distinct molecular identifier. Reads sharing molecular identifiers were discarded rather than binned into consensus sequences. CDR3 identification, clonotype clustering and error correction used MiTCR with a Q25 quality threshold and the strictest error-elimination algorithm. A nonparametric unseen species model with Euler transformation was used to estimate a lower bound on total TCR beta diversity. TCRdb trimmed the raw reads at Q25, called clones with MiXCR and kept productive beta chains. Every CDR3 protein is listed once, alongside the most common genes and DNA of its rows. In this record, the V and J calls reflect TCRdb's handling and not the investigators' own analysis. The sample table records hundreds of thousands of distinct CDR3 sequences; roughly 24% of these occur just once. 2.5% to 3.5% of the sample rests with the top ten.

About this clonotype itself: Its antigen target is currently unknown. Base qualities are not provided; no much larger clone lies one nucleotide away.

These data were likewise used in another study, on T cells of mothers and their children. Looking at the second paper: Donors were nine systemically healthy Caucasian individuals: three mothers and their six children. cDNA synthesis used all of the extracted RNA, with 1.5 ug of RNA in each 15 ul reaction. In the second PCR, the M1S primer introduced both the sample barcodes and 2-4 random nucleotides. More than 8.5 million TCR beta CDR3 reads were obtained from each mother, and about 3 million reads were obtained from each child. Thymic selection shapes the output of TCR recombination in a similar way in related and unrelated pairs, and inherited differences have a minor effect. Normalized repertoire overlap was always slightly but never significantly higher in related than unrelated mother-child pairs. With a sensitivity of approximately 93 clones per million clonotypes, no persistent microchimeric T cell clones were detected. To look for features that set related mother-child pairs apart from unrelated individuals, the researchers ran deep NGS to compare the TCR beta repertoires of mothers and children. The mean age was roughly 44 +/- 4 years for the mothers and roughly 10 +/- 4 years for the children. Libraries were sequenced on Illumina HiSeq 2000 with 100+100 nt paired-end reads after adapter ligation with NEBNext reagents. Mother and child libraries were prepared a month apart and sequenced in separate runs to prevent cross-contamination. Each donor had between about 500,000 and 2,100,000 distinct TCR beta clonotypes identified. Naive TCR beta clonotypes were estimated from low-frequency clonotypes matched to each donor's FACS-determined naive share, without sorting.

The sequence derives from a boy between 10 and 17 years old in good health. Sequenced sample: blood. The sequence joins TRBV5-1 to TRBJ2-5; TRBD2 lines up with 8 middle nucleotides. The last part of the DNA fits TRBJ2-1 better; the J call may be wrong. CDR3 sequence: CASSVGGSGVMGEQFF. The nucleotide sequence is given as TGCGCCAGCAGCGTCGGGGGTAGCGGGGTCATGGGTGAGCAGTTCTTC.